These 10 T cell receptor beta chains were all obtained from the same sample, sequenced in a study of response to subunit inactivated influenza vaccine. A single record per CDR3 protein comes from TCRdb applying MiXCR to the RT-PCR reads. This table holds 610,000 or so distinct CDR3 sequences, 13% to 15% found once. The specimen was PBMCs from blood, collected approximately 13 days after vaccination. The origin of the receptors is a man in his forties or fifties who received an inactivated influenza vaccine.

This clonotype has only a few counts. The chain uses TRBV7-9 and TRBJ2-3; D unclear. In germline, CDR1 is SEHNR, CDR2 FQNEAQ (reference sequence). There are 15 residues in the CDR3. The V end lost 3 bases, the J end lost 0 bases, and 10 bases lay between the germline ends. The chain's CDR3 is CASSFPPISTDTQYF. The CDR3 DNA is TGTGCCAGCAGCTTTCCCCCGATCAGCACAGATACGCAGTATTTT.

The chain employs TRBV2 and TRBJ2-1; TRBD2 aligns across 9 bases. The CDR3 extends over 13 amino acids. Germline trimming cut 7 bases from V and 13 bases from J; bases unmatched to any gene: 11. CDR1 is SNHLY and CDR2 is FYNNEI in the germline V gene. The CDR3 loop reads CASMGGSGSVQFF. CDR3 nucleotide sequence: TGTGCCAGCATGGGTGGTAGCGGGAGTGTTCAGTTCTTC.

This clonotype is a singleton in its sample. The rearrangement uses TRBV6-5 and TRBJ1-5; no firm D call. Looked up from germline, CDR1 is MNHEY and CDR2 is SVGAGI. The CDR3 is made up of 12 amino acids. With 8 bases removed from V and 2 bases from J, the gap between germline ends came to 7 bases. CDR3 sequence reads: CASSGRNQPQHF. The CDR3, as DNA: TGTGCCAGCTCCGGCCGCAATCAGCCCCAGCATTTT.

CDR3 sequence: CASSHTNRAGELFF. For the CDR3, the DNA is TGTGCCAGCAGCCACACTAACAGGGCCGGGGAGCTGTTTTTT. The V and J genes are TRBV11-3 and TRBJ2-2; possibly TRBD1 for D (6 bases). CDR3 size: 14 residues. From germline, CDR1 is SGHNT and CDR2 YENEEA. V was trimmed by 5 bases and J by 6 bases, leaving 13 bases between them. Filled out from reference TRBV11-3 and TRBJ2-2, the complete variable domain reads EAGVVQSPRYKIIEKKQPVAFWCNPISGHNTLYWYLQNLGQGPELLIRYENEEAVDDSQLPKDRFSAERLKGVDSTLKIQPAELGDSAVYLCASSHTNRAGELFFGEGSRLTVL.

V usage is TRBV9 and J usage is TRBJ1-2; D ambiguous. V was trimmed by 0 bases and J by 8 bases, leaving 11 bases between them. Germline V lookup: CDR1 SGDLS, CDR2 YYNGEE. This CDR3 region has 13 residues. The CDR3 region is CASSVDNRPGYTF. The DNA for the CDR3 is TGTGCCAGCAGCGTAGATAACCGACCCGGCTACACCTTC.

This chain links TRBV7-9 with TRBJ1-1, with 9 nucleotides matching TRBD1. CDR1 is SEHNR and CDR2 is FQNEAQ in the germline V gene (reference sequence). V dropped 4 bases and J dropped 5; count of bases not matched to a gene: 5. CDR3 length: 14 residues. CDR3 DNA: TGTGCCAGCAGCTCCGGACAGGGGCGGACTGAAGCTTTCTTT. This sequence encodes CASSSGQGRTEAFF.

This clonotype was counted a few times. This rearrangement joins TRBV12-3 or TRBV12-4 to TRBJ1-1; D remains ambiguous. This CDR3 contains 14 residues. Trimming removed 4 bases at V and 5 bases at J, with 14 bases between. The CDR3: CASSYGVGETEAFF. CDR3 coding DNA: TGTGCCAGCAGTTACGGGGTAGGAGAGACTGAAGCTTTCTTT.

This chain uses TRBV7-2 with TRBJ2-7, with D possibly TRBD1 on 7 matching bases. The CDR3 length is 15 residues. V lost 2 bases, J lost 10 bases, and 21 bases lay in between. Germline V gene lookup returns CDR1 SGHTA and CDR2 FQGNSA. As DNA, the CDR3 is TGTGCCAGCAGCTTAACGCAGGGGGGATTCCGAGAACAGTACTTC. Amino acid sequence: CASSLTQGGFREQYF.

The V and J genes are TRBV6-5 and TRBJ1-1; the match to TRBD1 covers 7 bases. This CDR3 comprises 16 residues. Germline CDR1 is MNHEY and CDR2 is SVGAGI. V gave up 0 bases and J gave up 4 bases; unmatched junction bases: 8. CDR3 protein: CASSYSIAGGITEAFF. The CDR3 DNA reads TGTGCCAGCAGTTACTCAATAGCAGGGGGGATCACTGAAGCTTTCTTT.

The chain couples TRBV10-3 to TRBJ2-1, with D tentatively TRBD2 (5 bases). CDR3 length equals 13 residues. V lost 7 bases and J 5 bases, leaving 12 bases between the germline ends. Germline loops: CDR1 ENHRY, CDR2 SYGVKD. CDR3 amino acids: CAIKGLADNEQFF. The CDR3 region has the DNA TGTGCCATCAAGGGCCTAGCCGACAATGAGCAGTTCTTC.